These 10 T cell receptor beta chains originate from one sample sequenced in a study of tumor-infiltrating lymphocytes in primary liver carcinoma. A constant-region primer primed TCR beta cDNA synthesis from roughly 520 ng of total RNA. Generation of the TCR beta libraries relied on three nested multiplex PCR rounds using slightly modified ARM-PCR. In the first two PCR rounds, TRBV1-TRBV30 forward primers were paired with a C-beta reverse primer, and each round lasted roughly 9 cycles. TCRdb independently ran MiXCR on the multiplex PCR reads; one entry per CDR3 protein. Of approximately 23,000 distinct CDR3 sequences listed, 80% were seen once; the top ten hold about 40%. It was from roughly 20-30 mg of unsorted bulk tissue that RNA and DNA were co-extracted. Sequencing was performed on liver tumor tissue from sampling region 2. The subset denotes: tumor region T2, inferior pole. The receptors shown here come from a woman younger than 45 with primary liver carcinoma and hepatitis B virus infection.

Within the sample, this clonotype is medium-sized. This chain uses TRBV28 with TRBJ1-5; TRBD1 matches 8 bases. After removal of 5 bases from V and 12 bases from J, the junction contained 6 bases not matched to a gene. The CDR3 length is 12 residues. Per the germline V gene, CDR1 is MDHEN and CDR2 is SYDVKM. The CDR3 nucleotides read TGTGCCAGCAGTGTCTCCGGGACAGGCCAGCATTTT. It codes for CASSVSGTGQHF.

Regarding this clonotype: Likely a read error: the CDR3 ends without its conserved phenylalanine or tryptophan. J is TRBJ2-1 and V is TRBV4-3, with 9 nucleotides matching TRBD1. CDR1 LGHNA and CDR2 YSLEER come from the germline V gene. The CDR3 has 15 amino acids. The CDR3 bases are TGCGCCTGCAGAAACCGGGACAGGGCTTTTAATGAGCAGTTCTAC. This translates into CACRNRDRAFNEQFY.

Concerning this clonotype itself: The junction departs from germline at one end; a sequencing error may be responsible. The chain combines TRBV4-2 with TRBJ2-7; TRBD1 is a possible D gene (7 bases). This CDR3 is 18 amino acids long. The germline CDR1 and CDR2 sequences are LGHNA and YNFKEQ. The CDR3 reads CVSIQEHLGQGGPREQYF. CDR3 bases: TGTGTCAGCATCCAGGAACACCTAGGGCAGGGGGGACCGCGCGAGCAGTACTTC.

With respect to this clonotype: Germline is not matched at one junction end, which may reflect a read error. The genes are TRBV2 and TRBJ2-7, with 9 bases matching TRBD1. This CDR3 contains 13 residues. Germline V gene lookup returns CDR1 SNHLY and CDR2 FYNNEI. The CDR3 loop is CAASDRGFYKQYF. CDR3 in DNA: TGTGCCGCGAGTGACAGGGGGTTCTACAAGCAGTACTTC.

The CDR3 DNA follows: TGTACTACCAGTAATGCTATCGGGACGGTGACGCAGTATTTT. Its translation is CTTSNAIGTVTQYF. The chain combines TRBV24-1 with TRBJ2-3; tentatively, D is TRBD1 or TRBD2 (5 bases each). The CDR3 runs 14 residues. Germline-derived CDR1 and CDR2 are KGHDR and SFDVKD.

J is TRBJ2-1 and V is TRBV10-3; no definite D call. CDR1 ENHRY and CDR2 SYGVKD come from the germline V gene. This CDR3 is built from 14 residues. The V and J ends lost 5 bases and 8 bases respectively, with 16 bases between them. This CDR3 is CAISPVATRDEQFF. The CDR3 DNA reads as TGTGCCATCAGTCCCGTGGCGACTCGGGATGAGCAGTTCTTC.

A note on this clonotype: One junction end disagrees with the germline gene, perhaps due to a read error. Here the CDR3 reads CVSRLKIGRLNEAFF. In DNA, the CDR3 is TGTGTCAGCAGGTTAAAAATAGGGAGGTTAAATGAAGCTTTCTTT. V usage is TRBV11-2 and J usage is TRBJ1-1, with D uncertain. From germline, CDR1 is SGHAT and CDR2 FQNNGV. This CDR3 has 15 amino acids.

Remarks on this clonotype: This may arise from a read error, as a much more abundant clone is one base away. The V and J genes are TRBV29-1 and TRBJ1-1; possibly TRBD1 for D (6 bases). The CDR3 length is 14 residues. Germline CDR1 and CDR2: SQVTM and ANQGSEA. The CDR3 reads CGVGALGQGGEAFF. CDR3 DNA: TGCGGCGTTGGAGCTTTGGGCCAAGGGGGTGAAGCTTTCTTT.

This clonotype was observed at least ten times. This chain joins TRBV29-1 and TRBJ2-1; 11 bases are shared with TRBD1. Germline V lookup: CDR1 SQVTM, CDR2 ANQGSEA. Losses at the gene ends were 7 bases for V and 8 bases for J; bases not matched to a gene: 10. The CDR3 is 14 amino acids. This chain's CDR3 is CSGLPGQGVDEQFF. CDR3 nucleotide sequence: TGCAGCGGATTGCCGGGACAGGGGGTGGATGAGCAGTTCTTC.

In the case of this clonotype: The junction differs from germline at one of its ends, possibly a read error. The rearrangement links TRBV6-6 to TRBJ2-3, with D tentatively TRBD1 (5 bases). This CDR3 comprises 15 residues. Germline loops: CDR1 MNHNY, CDR2 SVGAGI (reference sequence). The CDR3 loop is CASSYSSQGADTQCF. In DNA form, the CDR3 reads TGTGCCAGCAGTTACTCGAGTCAGGGTGCAGATACGCAGTGTTTT.